These 13 T cell receptor beta chains were sequenced from one sample in a study of radiation and T cells in renal cell carcinoma (dated by TCRdb to 2020 to 2022). The time point label, read with the paper, signifies: blood 2 weeks post-SBRT. Explained via the paper, the treatment or condition label denotes: 15 Gy SBRT to primary tumor, nephrectomy 4 weeks later. Receptors were amplified or captured by the immunoSEQ multiplex PCR assay. TCRdb holds this immuneACCESS table with in-frame rearrangements only. Some clones are missing; in checked studies, unresolved V genes explain under half, and the rest has no known cause. The sample table shows around 130,000 clones, and around 90% are seen once. The ten top clones hold about 5.6% of the sample. Source: blood, taken from a patient whose treatment included radiotherapy and nephrectomy. The receptors were gathered from a woman in her 70s with renal cell carcinoma.

The chain links TRBV6-5 to TRBJ2-7; D remains ambiguous. Germline V CDR1 and CDR2: MNHEY, SVGAGI. V was clipped by 6 bases and J by 5 bases, with 14 bases between them. The CDR3 totals 13 residues. The CDR3 here is CASRTYNADEQYF. CDR3 sequence (DNA): TGTGCCAGCAGGACATACAACGCCGACGAGCAGTACTTC.

CDR3 in DNA: TGTGCCAGCAGACCCCGGGGGACAGATACGCAGTATTTT. It yields the protein CASRPRGTDTQYF. The V and J genes are TRBV7-9 and TRBJ2-3, with a weak D call TRBD2 (6 bases). This CDR3 region has 13 residues. Trimming removed 6 bases at V and 3 bases at J, with 10 bases between. Germline V gene lookup returns CDR1 SEHNR and CDR2 FQNEAQ (reference sequence). Together with reference TRBV7-9 and TRBJ2-3, the CDR3 gives the full variable domain: DTGVSQNPRHKITKRGQNVTFRCDPISEHNRLYWYRQTLGQGPEFLTYFQNEAQLEKSRLLSDRFSAERPKGSFSTLEIQRTEQGDSAMYLCASRPRGTDTQYFGPGTRLTVL.

This clone occurred once. Its ends do not fully match the called genes, so a read error is possible. The chain links TRBV9 to TRBJ1-1; D uncertain. The CDR3 spans 14 residues. Germline lookup yields CDR1 SGDLS and CDR2 YYNGEE. CDR3 bases: TGTGCCAGCAGCGTACGGGCCCTGAATACTGAAGCTTTCTTT. It encodes CASSVRALNTEAFF.

This sequence joins TRBV11-3 and TRBJ1-1; no definite D call. V dropped 3 bases and J dropped 0 bases, with 8 bases sitting between them. Germline V lookup: CDR1 SGHNT, CDR2 YENEEA. This CDR3 contains 14 residues. The CDR3 spells CASSLKVMNTEAFF. The CDR3 DNA reads TGTGCCAGCAGCTTGAAGGTCATGAACACTGAAGCTTTCTTT.

The rearrangement uses TRBV7-2 and TRBJ2-7; D might be TRBD1 or TRBD2, each matching 5 bases. The CDR3 totals 16 residues. With 3 bases removed from V and 0 bases from J, the gap between germline ends came to 15 bases. Germline V gene lookup returns CDR1 SGHTA and CDR2 FQGNSA. CDR3 region: CASSLQGRIPSYEQYF. The CDR3 DNA is TGTGCCAGCAGCTTGCAGGGACGGATTCCCTCCTACGAGCAGTACTTC.

This clone has only one observation. The rearrangement joins TRBV7-6 to TRBJ1-3; no firm D call. The CDR3 extends over 15 amino acids. V was trimmed by 2 bases and J by 0 bases, leaving 8 bases between them. CDR1 and CDR2 from the germline V gene are SGHVS and FNYEAQ. The CDR3 loop is CASSLSTGSGNTIYF. The CDR3 DNA reads as TGTGCCAGCAGCTTAAGTACCGGCTCTGGAAACACCATATATTTT.

This clone occurred a few times. In DNA, the CDR3 is TGTGCCAGTAGTATCGGCGCTCGGAACACTGAAGCTTTCTTT. This encodes CASSIGARNTEAFF. J is TRBJ1-1 and V is TRBV19, with D unresolved. Per the germline V gene, CDR1 is LNHDA and CDR2 is SQIVND (reference sequence). The CDR3 covers 14 residues. The germline V and J ends were trimmed by 3 bases and 1 base, with 9 bases remaining between them. Complete variable domain (other parts from reference TRBV19 and TRBJ1-1): DGGITQSPKYLFRKEGQNVTLSCEQNLNHDAMYWYRQDPGQGLRLIYYSQIVNDFQKGDIAEGYSVSREKKESFPLTVTSAQKNPTAFYLCASSIGARNTEAFFGQGTRLTVV.

This rearrangement joins TRBV18 to TRBJ2-7, with D tentatively TRBD2 (5 bases). Germline CDR1 is KGHSH and CDR2 is LQKENI. The CDR3 is made up of 16 amino acids. V was pared by 3 bases and J by 0 bases, with 15 bases between. The CDR3 DNA is TGTGCCAGCTCACCCCGGCGGGTGGGGAACTCCTACGAGCAGTACTTC. This codes for CASSPRRVGNSYEQYF.

CDR3 coding DNA: TGTGCCAGCAGCACCCGACAGCCCTTAGATGGCTACACCTTC. Protein product: CASSTRQPLDGYTF. V gene TRBV9 combines with J gene TRBJ1-2, with D perhaps TRBD1 (5 bases). V lost 4 bases to trimming and J lost 6 bases, with 16 bases between them. Germline CDR1 reads SGDLS; CDR2 reads YYNGEE. CDR3 length: 14 residues.

This clone was counted a single time. This sequence joins TRBV30 and TRBJ2-3, with D unresolved. The CDR3 spans 14 residues. V was cut by 0 bases and J by 3 bases, with 10 bases left in between. The germline CDR1 and CDR2 sequences are GTSNPN and SVGIG (reference sequence). CDR3 nucleotides: TGTGCCTGGAGTGTTGGGAAAGGGACAGATACGCAGTATTTT. Its protein is CAWSVGKGTDTQYF.

The chain employs TRBV7-8 and TRBJ2-7, with D perhaps TRBD2 (5 bases). Germline CDR1 reads SGHVS; CDR2 reads FQNEAQ. Trimming cost V 2 bases and J 7 bases, with 9 bases left between them. The CDR3 covers 12 residues. The CDR3 region is CASSLPRREQYF. CDR3 in DNA: TGTGCCAGCAGCTTACCACGGAGGGAGCAGTACTTC.

This clone was seen once. The chain carries TRBV9 and TRBJ1-1, with D unclear. The germline gives CDR1 SGDLS, CDR2 YYNGEE. V lost 1 base, J lost 1 base, and 11 bases lay in between. The CDR3 has 15 residues. CDR3 nucleotide sequence: TGTGCCAGCAGCGTAAAGGGCGGAGGGAACACTGAAGCTTTCTTT. This sequence encodes CASSVKGGGNTEAFF.

This chain joins TRBV27 and TRBJ1-2, with D possibly matching TRBD1 (5 bases). The germline gives CDR1 MNHEY, CDR2 SMNVEV (reference sequence). The CDR3 is 14 amino acids. Trimming removed 3 bases at V and 2 bases at J, with 10 bases between. The CDR3 region is CASSFEGTNYGYTF. Written as DNA, the CDR3 is TGTGCCAGCAGTTTTGAGGGGACGAACTATGGCTACACCTTC.